This passage covers 23 T cell receptor beta chains from one sample sequenced in a study of PD-L1 blockade in urothelial cancer. Method: immunoSEQ multiplex PCR; TCRdb's copy keeps in-frame clones and lacks some. The sample lists approximately 79,000 clones, around 90% occurring once. Specimen: PBMCs, collected around atezolizumab (anti-PD-L1) treatment. Receptors originate from a woman between 65 and 79 years old with urothelial cancer.

The gene calls are TRBV5-1 and TRBJ2-3; 8 bases agree with TRBD1. CDR1 SGHRS and CDR2 YFSETQ come from the germline V gene. The CDR3 contains 15 residues. J was trimmed by 2 bases and V by 4 bases; bases with no gene match: 6. Written as DNA, the CDR3 is TGCGCCAGCAGCGTGCCCAGGGGGCTCACAGATACGCAGTATTTT. It encodes CASSVPRGLTDTQYF.

The rearrangement uses TRBV6-1 and TRBJ2-1; 11 bases line up with TRBD2. This CDR3 region has 14 residues. Germline values: CDR1 MNHNS, CDR2 SASEGT. The junction had 6 bases not matched to a gene; V was cut back by 7 bases and J by 7 bases. The CDR3 DNA follows: TGTGCCAGCACACTAGCGGGAGAGGGGAATGAGCAGTTCTTC. This codes for CASTLAGEGNEQFF.

V gene TRBV6-5 combines with J gene TRBJ1-3, with TRBD1 as a possible D gene (5 bases). Trimming removed 0 bases at V and 2 bases at J, with 8 bases between. Germline CDR1 is MNHEY and CDR2 is SVGAGI. There are 15 residues in the CDR3. In nucleotides, the CDR3 is TGTGCCAGCAGTTACTCGGGGGGAACTGGAAACACCATATATTTT. It specifies CASSYSGGTGNTIYF.

This chain joins TRBV5-8 and TRBJ2-3; D call uncertain. Trimming pared 4 bases from V and 5 bases from J, leaving 11 bases between. Germline CDR1 SGHTS, CDR2 YDEGEE. The CDR3 sequence is 13 residues long. Here the CDR3 DNA reads TGTGCCAGCAGCCGGTGGCGAGGAGATACGCAGTATTTT. It translates to CASSRWRGDTQYF.

The V and J genes are TRBV29-1 and TRBJ2-3, with 7 bases lining up with TRBD1. Germline CDR1 reads SQVTM; CDR2 reads ANQGSEA. V shed 5 bases, J shed 2 bases, and the junction held 7 bases outside the gene matches. CDR3 length: 14 amino acids. The DNA for the CDR3 is TGCAGCGTTATACACAGGGGAAACACAGATACGCAGTATTTT. Amino acid sequence: CSVIHRGNTDTQYF.

This chain connects TRBV29-1 to TRBJ2-4; a weak D match, TRBD1 (6 bases). The germline V gene has CDR1 SQVTM and CDR2 ANQGSEA. The V end was cut by 6 bases, the J end by 5 bases, with 11 bases between. This CDR3 is built from 12 residues. DNA for the CDR3: TGCAGCGTGGGGACACCAGAAAACATTCAGTACTTC. Translated: CSVGTPENIQYF.

Comment on this clone: The junction and the germline gene differ at one end; a read error may be behind it. This rearrangement joins TRBV28 to TRBJ2-5; 7 bases agree with TRBD2. Germline V gives CDR1 MDHEN, CDR2 SYDVKM. The CDR3 covers 16 residues. As DNA, the CDR3 is TGTGCCAGCAGTCTATGGGGGAGGGGAGCAGCTGGGACCCAGTACTTC. Encoded protein: CASSLWGRGAAGTQYF.

This chain uses TRBV27 with TRBJ2-1; TRBD2 aligns across 9 bases. The V segment lost 6 bases and the J segment 2 bases; nucleotides outside the gene matches: 8. Germline-derived CDR1 and CDR2 are MNHEY and SMNVEV (reference sequence). The CDR3 runs to 16 residues. The CDR3 region is CASRPGTSNAYNEQFF. CDR3 nucleotides: TGTGCCAGCAGGCCAGGGACTAGCAACGCCTACAATGAGCAGTTCTTC.

The V call is TRBV5-6, the J call TRBJ2-5, with 9 nucleotides matching TRBD1. Germline assignment: CDR1 SGHDT and CDR2 YYEEEE. There are 14 residues in the CDR3. V dropped 0 bases and J dropped 3; count of bases not matched to a gene: 0. In DNA form, the CDR3 reads TGTGCCAGCAGCTTGGGGACAGGGGAAGAGACCCAGTACTTC. This translates into CASSLGTGEETQYF.

The chain's CDR3 is CASSLVAGVQETQYF. The CDR3 bases are TGTGCCAGCAGCTTAGTTGCGGGGGTCCAAGAGACCCAGTACTTC. The chain employs TRBV7-8 and TRBJ2-5, with 7 bases aligning to TRBD2. Germline assignment: CDR1 SGHVS and CDR2 FQNEAQ. With V trimmed by 1 base and J by 1 base, 3 bases remained unmatched. This CDR3 is built from 15 residues.

This clone was seen once. This rearrangement joins TRBV18 to TRBJ1-2; 8 bases match TRBD1. Germline CDR1 is KGHSH and CDR2 is LQKENI. The CDR3 covers 15 residues. V shed 3 bases, J shed 3 bases, and the junction held 6 bases outside the gene matches. DNA of the CDR3: TGTGCCAGCTCACCGGACAGGGCGAGGGACTATGGCTACACCTTC. Encoded protein: CASSPDRARDYGYTF.

J is TRBJ2-2 and V is TRBV6-5; a weak D match, TRBD1 (6 bases). The germline gives CDR1 MNHEY, CDR2 SVGAGI. CDR3 length: 14 residues. V lost 7 bases to trimming and J lost 6 bases, with 15 bases between them. The CDR3 bases are TGTGCCAGCACGCAGGGGAACGGGGCCGGGGAGCTGTTTTTT. Protein sequence: CASTQGNGAGELFF.

This rearrangement joins TRBV5-1 to TRBJ2-7; 11 positions agree with TRBD2. The germline gives CDR1 SGHRS, CDR2 YFSETQ. The CDR3 runs 17 residues. V shed 0 bases, J shed 0 bases, and the junction held 5 bases outside the gene matches. This chain's CDR3 is CASSLASSGGYSYEQYF. The CDR3 DNA sequence: TGCGCCAGCAGCTTGGCCTCTAGCGGGGGGTACTCCTACGAGCAGTACTTC.

The CDR3 bases are TGCGCCAGCAGCTTCCGAGCGGGCCTCTACGAGCAGTACTTC. Amino acids: CASSFRAGLYEQYF. The chain is built from TRBV4-1 and TRBJ2-7, with a possible D match to TRBD2 (6 bases). The CDR3 is 14 residues long. Germline V gene data show CDR1 as MGHRA and CDR2 as YSYEKL. Deletions cut 5 bases from V and 3 bases from J, with 14 bases between.

The chain combines TRBV18 with TRBJ1-4; 8 positions agree with TRBD1. The germline V gene has CDR1 KGHSH and CDR2 LQKENI. V dropped 4 bases and J dropped 8; count of bases not matched to a gene: 12. The CDR3 extends over 16 amino acids. CDR3 nucleotide sequence: TGTGCCAGCTCACAAGGACAGGGACTGGATGCGGAAAAACTGTTTTTT. It codes for CASSQGQGLDAEKLFF.

This chain links TRBV9 with TRBJ2-3, with TRBD2 identical over 10 bases. The CDR3 sequence is 16 residues long. V gave up 0 bases and J gave up 4 bases; unmatched junction bases: 5. CDR1 and CDR2 from the germline V gene are SGDLS and YYNGEE. CDR3 residues: CASSVGGAGGADTQYF. For the CDR3, the DNA is TGTGCCAGCAGCGTAGGTGGAGCGGGGGGGGCAGATACGCAGTATTTT.

This clone was counted between two and nine times. V gene TRBV11-3 combines with J gene TRBJ2-1, with 8 bases fitting TRBD2. The germline V gene encodes CDR1 SGHNT and CDR2 YENEEA. This CDR3 has 14 amino acids. V lost 5 bases, J lost 7 bases, and 7 bases stayed unmatched. This chain's CDR3 is CASSLGGAENEQFF. The CDR3 nucleotides are TGTGCCAGCAGCCTCGGGGGGGCCGAAAATGAGCAGTTCTTC.

The J gene is TRBJ1-5, the V gene TRBV6-5, with a possible D match to TRBD1 (6 bases). This CDR3 comprises 16 residues. V was trimmed by 4 bases and J by 0 bases, leaving 13 bases between them. Germline CDR1 and CDR2: MNHEY and SVGAGI. CDR3 DNA: TGTGCCAGCAGTTCTACAGGGATGAATAGCAATCAGCCCCAGCATTTT. Protein: CASSSTGMNSNQPQHF.

The chain joins TRBV7-2 to TRBJ1-2, with D possibly TRBD1 on 6 matching bases. The CDR3 covers 18 residues. CDR1 is SGHTA and CDR2 is FQGNSA in the germline V gene. With 1 base removed from V and 6 bases from J, the gap between germline ends came to 24 bases. CDR3 nucleotides: TGTGCCAGCAGCTTAGGTCCAGGAGCCGGGACAAATTTTGATGGCTACACCTTC. It translates to CASSLGPGAGTNFDGYTF.

The table lists this clone with a count of one. The gene calls are TRBV7-6 and TRBJ2-7; maybe TRBD2 (5 bases). Germline V gene lookup returns CDR1 SGHVS and CDR2 FNYEAQ. Trimming took off 0 bases at V and 6 bases at J, with 6 bases between the two ends. The CDR3 spans 12 residues. CDR3 in DNA: TGTGCCAGCAGCTTAGCGGGAGTCGAGCAGTACTTC. This gives the protein CASSLAGVEQYF.

The chain combines TRBV5-6 with TRBJ2-7; 11 bases match TRBD1. Germline V gives CDR1 SGHDT, CDR2 YYEEEE. This CDR3 is built from 15 residues. After removal of 1 base from V and 6 bases from J, the junction contained 6 bases not matched to a gene. The CDR3 coding sequence is TGTGCCAGCAGCTTGTTGGGACAGGGGGAGATCGAGCAGTACTTC. It yields the protein CASSLLGQGEIEQYF.

The chain combines TRBV7-3 with TRBJ2-7; TRBD2 matches 7 bases. CDR1 SGHTA and CDR2 FQGTGA come from the germline V gene. CDR3 size: 15 residues. The V and J ends lost 2 bases and 4 bases, in that order; junction bases with no gene match: 8. This chain's CDR3 is CASSLRAGAEYEQYF. In nucleotides, the CDR3 is TGTGCCAGCAGCTTACGGGCGGGAGCGGAATACGAGCAGTACTTC.

The V gene is TRBV5-6, the J gene TRBJ2-2; 7 nucleotides match TRBD1. V lost 2 bases, J lost 5 bases, and 3 bases stayed unmatched. The CDR3 totals 14 residues. Germline V lookup: CDR1 SGHDT, CDR2 YYEEEE. In DNA, the CDR3 is TGTGCCAGCAGCTTCAGCAGGGGGACCGGGGAGCTGTTTTTT. It translates to CASSFSRGTGELFF.